The subject of this entry is one T cell receptor (beta chain). Which antigen it targets is not known. It has no much larger one-base neighbor in the sample; base qualities were not kept. The data were obtained in a study of T cell responses to AZD1222 COVID-19 vaccine (dated by TCRdb to the early 2020s). For the study in its entirety: Because spike-specific TCR depth and breadth did not differ between the two schedules, AZD1222 recipients who got a second dose at roughly 4 weeks were pooled with those who got a second dose at roughly 12 weeks. TCR sequencing covered some 240 trial participants: about 210 given two doses of AZD1222 and around 25 given two doses of MenACWY control vaccine. Trial participants were enrolled into age subgroups of 18-55, 56-69 and 70-plus years, which contained about 150, 27 and 61 TCR-sequenced participants, respectively. The study at large found these results: Participants were mostly white British, with more females than males. The authors suggested clonal diversity may have been underestimated. No day 14 peak-response samples were available, so repertoires were characterized only after the peak T cell response. Reportedly, close to half of the unique spike-specific TCRs recognized epitopes lying outside the regions that are mutated in the B.1.351 and B.1.1.7 variants. The whole spike protein was spanned by vaccine-associated CD4 TCRs, and dominant responses were seen in regions 160-218 and 743-854. Only six AZD1222 recipients were SARS-CoV-2 seropositive at baseline, limiting conclusions about previously exposed vaccinees. In the small 56-69-year group, the increase in depth fell short of significance, most likely because of low power. Spike-specific TCR breadth and depth rose significantly after two AZD1222 doses compared with day 0 and with MenACWY recipients.

The sample's time point label, decoded: baseline before first vaccination. Vaccinee samples were obtained from the UK trials COV001 and COV002, which included a single-blind randomized controlled phase 2/3 trial of AZD1222 (ChAdOx1 nCoV-19) in healthy adults. For TCRbeta chain sequencing, PBMC samples from trial participants were taken at day 0 and at day 28 after the second dose. V loses 5 bases of germline sequence and J loses 0 bases, and the interval between the two ends is 11 bases. The CDR3, from cysteine to phenylalanine, totals 15 residues. Of all the DNA, just the CDR3 is kept, 45 bases in frame from base 1. The CDR3 regions of human TCRbeta chains were subjected to immunosequencing. Per the source publication's procedure: TCRs in the repertoires were matched against a reference library of SARS-CoV-2-specific TCRs that had been generated with the MIRA antigen-specificity platform. Breadth was defined as the fraction of unique TCRs that were SARS-CoV-2-associated. Depth was defined as the fraction of total T cells that were SARS-CoV-2-associated. Using the MIRA data, each spike-specific TCR was assigned both to the spike region to which the TCR was reactive and to a CD4 or CD8 class. Log10-transformed breadth and depth values were compared by one-way ANOVA with Sidak's multiple comparisons tests. TCRdb took this table from immuneACCESS and kept in-frame rearrangements with V and J called. Such tables lack part of the clones; where checked against another copy, unresolved V genes explain under half of the gap, and the rest is unexplained. That table is the source of V, J and clone size, and D and trimming were worked out from the DNA. For this sample there are roughly 100,000 clones; about 88% appear just once. The leading ten clones occupy roughly 9.2% of the sample.

The chain joins TRBV23-1 to TRBJ2-4; matching of 6 bases hints at TRBD2 as the D gene. TRBV23-1 is designated an ORF whose function remains uncertain. The TCR comes from an adult in good health. The source material was peripheral blood, sampled on day 0 of AZD1222 vaccination. The CDR3 is CASSGRGIAKNIQYF. The DNA sequence follows: TGCGCCAGCAGTGGACGGGGGATAGCCAAAAACATTCAGTACTTC.